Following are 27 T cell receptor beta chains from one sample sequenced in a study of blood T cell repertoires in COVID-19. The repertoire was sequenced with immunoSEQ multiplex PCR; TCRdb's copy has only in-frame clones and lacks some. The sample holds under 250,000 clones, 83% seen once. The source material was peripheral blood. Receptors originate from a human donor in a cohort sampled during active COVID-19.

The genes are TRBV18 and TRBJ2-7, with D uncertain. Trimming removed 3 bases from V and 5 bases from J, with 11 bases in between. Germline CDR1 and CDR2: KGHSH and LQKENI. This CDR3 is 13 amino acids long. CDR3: CASSPGSFHEQYF. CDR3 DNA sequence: TGTGCCAGCTCACCTGGCAGTTTCCACGAGCAGTACTTC.

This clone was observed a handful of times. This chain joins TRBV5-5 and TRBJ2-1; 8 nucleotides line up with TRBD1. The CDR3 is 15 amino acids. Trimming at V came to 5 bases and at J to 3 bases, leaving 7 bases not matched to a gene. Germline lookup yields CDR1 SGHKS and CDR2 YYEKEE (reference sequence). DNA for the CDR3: TGTGCCAGCAGTGTACAGGGGGAAAACTACAATGAGCAGTTCTTC. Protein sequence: CASSVQGENYNEQFF.

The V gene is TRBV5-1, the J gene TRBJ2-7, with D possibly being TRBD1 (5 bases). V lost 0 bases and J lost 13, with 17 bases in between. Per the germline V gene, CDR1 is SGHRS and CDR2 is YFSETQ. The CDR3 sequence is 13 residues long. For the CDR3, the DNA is TGCGCCAGCAGCTTGGATTCAGGGAAAAGCCGATACTTC. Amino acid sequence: CASSLDSGKSRYF.

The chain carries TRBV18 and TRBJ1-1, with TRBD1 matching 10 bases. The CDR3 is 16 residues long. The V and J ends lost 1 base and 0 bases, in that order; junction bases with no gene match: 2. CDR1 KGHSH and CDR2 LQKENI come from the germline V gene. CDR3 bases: TGTGCCAGCTCACCACTGGACAGGGGGTTGAACACTGAAGCTTTCTTT. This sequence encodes CASSPLDRGLNTEAFF.

This chain's CDR3 is CASSQGGTERQYF. CDR3 coding DNA: TGTGCCAGCAGCCAAGGGGGGACAGAGAGGCAGTACTTC. The chain carries TRBV3-1 (or the pseudogene TRBV3-2) and TRBJ2-7; 7 nucleotides line up with TRBD1. This CDR3 contains 13 residues. Losses at the gene ends were 1 base for V and 9 bases for J; bases not matched to a gene: 6. Germline V gene lookup returns CDR1 LGHDT and CDR2 YNNKEL (reference sequence).

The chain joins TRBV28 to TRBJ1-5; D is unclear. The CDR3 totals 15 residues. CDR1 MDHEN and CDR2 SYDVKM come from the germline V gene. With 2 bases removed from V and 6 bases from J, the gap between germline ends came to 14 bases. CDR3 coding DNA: TGTGCCAGCAGTTTAGACTGGCCTTCGGGTCAGCCCCAGCATTTT. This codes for CASSLDWPSGQPQHF.

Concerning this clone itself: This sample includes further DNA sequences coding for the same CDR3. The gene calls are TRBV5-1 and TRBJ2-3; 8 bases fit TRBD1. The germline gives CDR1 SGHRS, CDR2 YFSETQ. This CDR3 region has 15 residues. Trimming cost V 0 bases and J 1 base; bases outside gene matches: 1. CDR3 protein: CASSLGGQGTDTQYF. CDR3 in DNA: TGCGCCAGCAGCTTGGGGGGACAGGGCACAGATACGCAGTATTTT.

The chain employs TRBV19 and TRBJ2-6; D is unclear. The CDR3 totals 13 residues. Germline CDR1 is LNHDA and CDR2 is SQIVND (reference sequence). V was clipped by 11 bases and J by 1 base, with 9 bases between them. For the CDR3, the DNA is TGTGCCGTTTCCCAATCTGGGGCCAACGTCCTGACTTTC. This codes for CAVSQSGANVLTF.

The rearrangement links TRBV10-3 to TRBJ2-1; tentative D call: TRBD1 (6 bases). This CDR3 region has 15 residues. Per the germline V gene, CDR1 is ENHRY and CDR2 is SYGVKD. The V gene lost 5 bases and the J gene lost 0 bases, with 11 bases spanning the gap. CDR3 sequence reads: CAISIGQSSYNEQFF. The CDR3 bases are TGTGCCATCAGTATAGGACAGAGCTCCTACAATGAGCAGTTCTTC.

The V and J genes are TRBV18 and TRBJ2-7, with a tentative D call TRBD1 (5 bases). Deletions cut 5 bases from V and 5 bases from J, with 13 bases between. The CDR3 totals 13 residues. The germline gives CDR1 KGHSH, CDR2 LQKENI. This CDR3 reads CASSSPDRDEQYF. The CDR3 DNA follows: TGTGCCAGCTCATCCCCTGACAGAGACGAGCAGTACTTC.

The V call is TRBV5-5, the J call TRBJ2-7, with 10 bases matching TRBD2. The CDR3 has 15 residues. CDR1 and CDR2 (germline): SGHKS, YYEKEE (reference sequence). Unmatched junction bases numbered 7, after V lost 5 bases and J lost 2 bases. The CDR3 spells CASSPSGSPPYEQYF. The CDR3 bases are TGTGCCAGCAGTCCTAGCGGGAGTCCCCCCTACGAGCAGTACTTC.

The CDR3 sequence is CASSHGWEGQWEQFF. DNA for the CDR3: TGTGCCAGCAGCCATGGGTGGGAGGGCCAATGGGAGCAGTTCTTC. The chain couples TRBV11-3 to TRBJ2-1, with 7 bases that match TRBD2. Germline trimming cut 5 bases from V and 10 bases from J; bases unmatched to any gene: 14. The CDR3 runs to 15 residues. From germline, CDR1 is SGHNT and CDR2 YENEEA.

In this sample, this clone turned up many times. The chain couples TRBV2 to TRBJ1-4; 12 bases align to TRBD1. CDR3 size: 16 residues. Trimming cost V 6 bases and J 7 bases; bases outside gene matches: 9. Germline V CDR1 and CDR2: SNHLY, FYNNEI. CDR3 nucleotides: TGTGCCAGCAGAGGGACAGGGGGCAGGGAAGGTGAAAAACTGTTTTTT. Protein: CASRGTGGREGEKLFF.

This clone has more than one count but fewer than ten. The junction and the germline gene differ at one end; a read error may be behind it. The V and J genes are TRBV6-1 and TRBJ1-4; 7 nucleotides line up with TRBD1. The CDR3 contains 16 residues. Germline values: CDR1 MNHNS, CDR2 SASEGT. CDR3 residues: CASREVDRSTNEKLFF. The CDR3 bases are TGTGCCAGCAGGGAAGTGGACAGGTCAACTAATGAAAAACTGTTTTTT.

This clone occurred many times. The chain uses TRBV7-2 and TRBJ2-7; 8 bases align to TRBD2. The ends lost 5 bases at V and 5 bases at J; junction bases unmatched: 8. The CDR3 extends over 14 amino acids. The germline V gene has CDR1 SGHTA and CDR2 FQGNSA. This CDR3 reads CASSPGLGGNEQYF. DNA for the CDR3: TGTGCCAGCAGCCCGGGACTAGGAGGCAACGAGCAGTACTTC.

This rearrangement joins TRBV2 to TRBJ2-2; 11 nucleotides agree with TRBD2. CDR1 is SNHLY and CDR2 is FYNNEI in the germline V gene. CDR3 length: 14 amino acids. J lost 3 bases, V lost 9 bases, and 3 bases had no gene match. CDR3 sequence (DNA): TGTGCCAGTGGGACTAGCGGACACACCGGGGAGCTGTTTTTT. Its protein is CASGTSGHTGELFF.

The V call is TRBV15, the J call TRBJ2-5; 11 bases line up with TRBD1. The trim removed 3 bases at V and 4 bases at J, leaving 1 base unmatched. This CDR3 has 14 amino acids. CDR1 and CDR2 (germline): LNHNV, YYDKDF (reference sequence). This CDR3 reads CATSRDRGRETQYF. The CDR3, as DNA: TGTGCCACCAGCAGGGACAGGGGGCGAGAGACCCAGTACTTC.

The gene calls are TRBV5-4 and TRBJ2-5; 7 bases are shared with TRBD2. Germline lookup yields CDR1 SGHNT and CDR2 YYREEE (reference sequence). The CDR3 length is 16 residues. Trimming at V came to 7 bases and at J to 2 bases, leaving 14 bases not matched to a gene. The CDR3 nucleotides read TGTGCCAGCGGGGTAGGGGTTCGGGGGGTACAAGAGACCCAGTACTTC. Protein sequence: CASGVGVRGVQETQYF.

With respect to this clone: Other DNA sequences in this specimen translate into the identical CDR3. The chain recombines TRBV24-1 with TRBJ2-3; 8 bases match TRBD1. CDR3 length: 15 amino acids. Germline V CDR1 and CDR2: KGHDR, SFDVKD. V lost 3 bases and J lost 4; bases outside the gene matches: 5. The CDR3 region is CATSDPDRGPDTQYF. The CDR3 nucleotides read TGTGCCACCAGTGATCCCGACAGGGGTCCAGATACGCAGTATTTT.

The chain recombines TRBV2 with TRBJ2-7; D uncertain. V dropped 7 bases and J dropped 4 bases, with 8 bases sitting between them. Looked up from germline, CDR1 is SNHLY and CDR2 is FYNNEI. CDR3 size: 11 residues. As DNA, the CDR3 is TGTGCCAGCACTAGGAATTACGAGCAGTACTTC. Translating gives CASTRNYEQYF.

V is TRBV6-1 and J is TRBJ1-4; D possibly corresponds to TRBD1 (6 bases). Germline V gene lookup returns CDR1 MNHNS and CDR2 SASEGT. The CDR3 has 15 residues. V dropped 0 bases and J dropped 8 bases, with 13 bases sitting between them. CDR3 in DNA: TGTGCCAGCAGTGAAGCTTCAGGGGTTAGAGAAAAACTGTTTTTT. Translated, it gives CASSEASGVREKLFF.

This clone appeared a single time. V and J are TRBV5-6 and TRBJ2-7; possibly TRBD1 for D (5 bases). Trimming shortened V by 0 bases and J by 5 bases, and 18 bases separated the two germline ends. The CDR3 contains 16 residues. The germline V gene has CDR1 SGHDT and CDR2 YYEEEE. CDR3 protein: CASSLGAQGRYDEQYF. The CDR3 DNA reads TGTGCCAGCAGCTTGGGAGCTCAGGGAAGATACGACGAGCAGTACTTC.

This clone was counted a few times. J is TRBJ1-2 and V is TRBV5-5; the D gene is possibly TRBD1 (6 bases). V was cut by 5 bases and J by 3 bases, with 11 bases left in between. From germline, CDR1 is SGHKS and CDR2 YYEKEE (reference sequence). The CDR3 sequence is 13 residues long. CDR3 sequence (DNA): TGTGCCAGCAGGGTTGGACAGCACTATGGCTACACCTTC. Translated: CASRVGQHYGYTF.

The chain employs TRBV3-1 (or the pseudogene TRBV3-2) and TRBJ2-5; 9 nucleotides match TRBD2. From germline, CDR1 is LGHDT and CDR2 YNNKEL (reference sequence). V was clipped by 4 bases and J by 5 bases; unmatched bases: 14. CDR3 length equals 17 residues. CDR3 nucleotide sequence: TGTGCCAGCAGCCGCTCCGAGACGGCTAGCGGGGAGGAGACCCAGTACTTC. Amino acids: CASSRSETASGEETQYF.

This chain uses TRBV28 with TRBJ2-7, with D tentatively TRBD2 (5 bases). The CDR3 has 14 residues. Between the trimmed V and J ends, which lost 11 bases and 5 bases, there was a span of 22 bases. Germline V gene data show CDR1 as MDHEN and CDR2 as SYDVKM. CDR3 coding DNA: TGTGCCGGCGCCCGGGGAAGTGGTGCGGACGAGCAGTACTTC. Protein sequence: CAGARGSGADEQYF.

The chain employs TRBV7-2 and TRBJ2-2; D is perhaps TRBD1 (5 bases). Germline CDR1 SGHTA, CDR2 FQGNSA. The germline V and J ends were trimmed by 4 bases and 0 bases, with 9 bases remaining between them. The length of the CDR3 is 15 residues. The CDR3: CASSSQGTNTGELFF. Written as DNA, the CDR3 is TGTGCCAGCAGCTCGCAGGGTACGAACACCGGGGAGCTGTTTTTT. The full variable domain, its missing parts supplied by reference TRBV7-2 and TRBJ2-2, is GAGVSQSPSNKVTEKGKDVELRCDPISGHTALYWYRQSLGQGLEFLIYFQGNSAPDKSGLPSDRFSAERTGGSVSTLTIQRTQQEDSAVYLCASSSQGTNTGELFFGEGSRLTVL.

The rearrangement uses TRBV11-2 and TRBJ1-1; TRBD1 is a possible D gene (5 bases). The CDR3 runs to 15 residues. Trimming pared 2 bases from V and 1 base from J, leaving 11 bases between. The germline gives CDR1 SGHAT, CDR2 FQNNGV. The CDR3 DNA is TGTGCCAGCAGCTTACTCAACAGGAGGAACACTGAAGCTTTCTTT. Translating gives CASSLLNRRNTEAFF.